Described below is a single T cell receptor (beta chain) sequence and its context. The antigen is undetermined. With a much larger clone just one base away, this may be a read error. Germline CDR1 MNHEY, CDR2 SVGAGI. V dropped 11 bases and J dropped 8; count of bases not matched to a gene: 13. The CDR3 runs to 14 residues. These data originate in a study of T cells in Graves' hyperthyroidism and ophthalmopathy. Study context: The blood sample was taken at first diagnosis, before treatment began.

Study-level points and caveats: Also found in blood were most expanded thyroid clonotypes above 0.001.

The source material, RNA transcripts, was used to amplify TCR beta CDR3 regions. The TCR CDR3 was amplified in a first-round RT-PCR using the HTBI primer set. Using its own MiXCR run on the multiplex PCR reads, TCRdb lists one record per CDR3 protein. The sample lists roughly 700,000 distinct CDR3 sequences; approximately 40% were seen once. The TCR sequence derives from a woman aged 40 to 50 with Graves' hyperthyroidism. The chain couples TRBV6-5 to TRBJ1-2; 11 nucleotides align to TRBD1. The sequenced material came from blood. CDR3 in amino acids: CAALGLDRGRGYTF. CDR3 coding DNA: TGTGCCGCCCTAGGGTTGGACAGGGGGCGAGGCTACACCTTC.